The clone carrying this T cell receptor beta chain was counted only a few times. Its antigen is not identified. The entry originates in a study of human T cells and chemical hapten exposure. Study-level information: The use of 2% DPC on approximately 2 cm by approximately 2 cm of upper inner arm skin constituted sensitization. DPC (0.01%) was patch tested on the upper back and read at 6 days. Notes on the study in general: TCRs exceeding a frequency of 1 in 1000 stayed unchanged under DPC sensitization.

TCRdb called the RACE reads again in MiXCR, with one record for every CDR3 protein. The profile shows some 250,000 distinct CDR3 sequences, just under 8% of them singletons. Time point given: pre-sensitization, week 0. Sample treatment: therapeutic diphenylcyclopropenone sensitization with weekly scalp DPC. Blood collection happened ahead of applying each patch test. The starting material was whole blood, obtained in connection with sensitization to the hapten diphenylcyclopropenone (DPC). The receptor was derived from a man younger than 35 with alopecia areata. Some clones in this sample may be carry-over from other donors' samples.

The CDR3 nucleotides read TGCGCCAGCAGCCAAGATTCCTGGGGTGAGCAGTTCTTC. Amino acid sequence: CASSQDSWGEQFF. The chain links TRBV4-3 to TRBJ2-1; D not resolved. The germline CDR1 and CDR2 sequences are LGHNA and YSLEER. V shed 0 bases and J shed 9 bases, with 9 bases lying between them. The CDR3 has 13 residues.